This T cell receptor (beta chain) was profiled in a study of cytomegalovirus exposure and HLA in healthy donors. As for the study in general: The 130 or so validation repertoires, a later analysis reported, used the same platform as the 550 to 700 repertoires from the first cohort.

Repertoires were generated with immunoSEQ multiplex PCR, while TCRdb's copy carries only in-frame clones and drops some. The table lists about 56,000 clones, roughly nine tenths of them singletons, with approximately 15% in the top ten. CDR3 length: 15 amino acids. CDR1 SGHDT and CDR2 YYEEEE come from the germline V gene. The junction had 6 bases not matched to a gene; V was cut back by 0 bases and J by 7 bases. This sequence joins TRBV5-6 and TRBJ2-2, with 7 positions matching TRBD1. Sequenced sample: PBMCs. This clonotype was obtained from a woman aged 18-29 years in good health and CMV-seronegative. The CDR3 sequence is CASSLGQGTGGELFF. The CDR3 DNA reads as TGTGCCAGCAGCTTGGGACAGGGAACGGGCGGGGAGCTGTTTTTT.